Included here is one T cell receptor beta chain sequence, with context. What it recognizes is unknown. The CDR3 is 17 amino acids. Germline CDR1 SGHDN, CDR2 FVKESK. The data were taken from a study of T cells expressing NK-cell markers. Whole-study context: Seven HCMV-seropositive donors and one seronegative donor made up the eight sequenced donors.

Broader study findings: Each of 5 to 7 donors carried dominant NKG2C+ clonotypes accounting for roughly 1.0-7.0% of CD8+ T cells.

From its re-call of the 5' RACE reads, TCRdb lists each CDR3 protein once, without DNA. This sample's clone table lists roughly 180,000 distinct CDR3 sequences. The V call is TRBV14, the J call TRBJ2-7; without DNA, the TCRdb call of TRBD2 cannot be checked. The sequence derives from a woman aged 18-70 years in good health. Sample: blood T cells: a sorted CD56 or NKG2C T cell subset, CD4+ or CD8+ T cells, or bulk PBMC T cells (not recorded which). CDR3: CASSEQRGAYLPSEQYF.